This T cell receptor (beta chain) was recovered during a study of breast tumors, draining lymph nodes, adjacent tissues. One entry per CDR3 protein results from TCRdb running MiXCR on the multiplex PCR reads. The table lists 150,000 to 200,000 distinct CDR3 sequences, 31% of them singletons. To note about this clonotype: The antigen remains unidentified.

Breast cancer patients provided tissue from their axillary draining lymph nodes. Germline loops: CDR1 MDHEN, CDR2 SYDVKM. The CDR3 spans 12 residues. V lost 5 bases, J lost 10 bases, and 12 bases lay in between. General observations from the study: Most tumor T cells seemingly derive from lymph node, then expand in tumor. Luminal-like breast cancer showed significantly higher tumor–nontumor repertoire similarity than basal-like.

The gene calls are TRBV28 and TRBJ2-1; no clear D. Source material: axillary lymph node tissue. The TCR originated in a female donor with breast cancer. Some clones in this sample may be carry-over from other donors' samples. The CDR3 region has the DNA TGTGCCAGCAGTCTCCTTCTGGGAGAGCAGTTCTTC. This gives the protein CASSLLLGEQFF.